The source of this TCR beta chain is a study of cytomegalovirus exposure and HLA in healthy donors. V lost 6 bases, J lost 3 bases, and 3 bases stayed unmatched. Germline CDR1 reads MDHEN; CDR2 reads SYDVKM. CDR3 length: 14 amino acids. The study ran its PCR with 60 Vbeta and 13 Jbeta primers. Only in-frame clones appear in the TCRdb table, and some are missing; sequencing was by immunoSEQ multiplex PCR. The listing records 120,000 or so clones. Turning to this clone: Its cognate antigen is unknown.

Notes on the study in general: Sequencing likely caused a cluster of highly shared sequence variants.

The specimen sequenced was PBMCs. The chain couples TRBV28 to TRBJ2-1, with TRBD2 matching 9 bases. The receptor's source is a man between 18 and 35 years old in good health and CMV-seronegative. For the CDR3, the DNA is TGTGCCAGCAGCCGACTAGCGGACTACAATGAGCAGTTCTTC. Protein: CASSRLADYNEQFF. Looking up the rest from reference TRBV28 and TRBJ2-1 gives the full variable domain: DVKVTQSSRYLVKRTGEKVFLECVQDMDHENMFWYRQDPGLGLRLIYFSYDVKMKEKGDIPEGYSVSREKKERFSLILESASTNQTSMYLCASSRLADYNEQFFGPGTRLTVL.